This section outlines one TCR beta chain sequence together with its context. V lost 0 bases, J lost 7 bases, and 7 bases stayed unmatched. Germline CDR1 is SGHRS and CDR2 is YFSETQ. CDR3 length: 15 amino acids. The sample originates from a study of T cell responses to AZD1222 COVID-19 vaccine. Using immunoSEQ multiplex PCR, the repertoire was profiled, and TCRdb retains in-frame clones only, with some absent. The sample holds roughly 100,000 clones, almost 90% seen once. Source: peripheral blood, taken on day 0 of AZD1222 vaccination. The receptor was derived from an adult in good health. J is TRBJ2-7 and V is TRBV5-1; TRBD1 agrees at 10 bases. The CDR3 region is CASSLASGQGREQYF. The CDR3 nucleotides read TGCGCCAGCAGCTTGGCTTCGGGACAGGGGCGAGAGCAGTACTTC.